This note documents a single TCR beta chain sequence. A much bigger clone sits one base away, suggesting this may be a read error. The conserved final phenylalanine or tryptophan is absent from the CDR3, which likely points to a read error. The germline gives CDR1 SSHAT, CDR2 FNYEAQ (reference sequence). V dropped 1 base and J dropped 3 bases, with 5 bases sitting between them. This CDR3 is 13 amino acids long. From the 5' RACE reads, TCRdb called clonotypes with MiXCR, one entry per CDR3 protein. The sample contains around 7,300 distinct CDR3 sequences, roughly 40% of which appear only once. The chain joins TRBV7-7 to TRBJ2-3; D unresolved. Sample: memory CD4+ T cells sorted from blood. The subset denotes: memory CD4+ T cells, CD4+CD45RO+CD25-. The receptor was derived from a female donor with breast cancer. The CDR3 nucleotides read TGTGCCAGCAGCTTAGAAGTAACAGATACGCAGTATTCT. As protein: CASSLEVTDTQYS.